Described below is a single T cell receptor (beta chain) sequence and its context. Its target antigen remains unknown. Base qualities are not recorded, but no much larger clone differs from it by a single base. The data originate from a study of shared clonotypes between healthy human individuals (dated by TCRdb to between 2020 and 2021). The study in broad terms: A couple of women and a few men aged 18 to 49 years were included in the cohort. Leukapheresis yielded between about 0.9 and 10 billion PBMCs per donor. Per donor, three plates each were used for CD4 naive and CD4 memory, two for CD8 naive, and one for CD8 memory. To estimate repertoire size and how much clonotype sharing occurs between individuals, the study deeply sequenced the blood TCR repertoires of about five healthy adults. To increase sequencing depth and limit assay-specific biases, TCR repertoire library preparation and sequencing were carried out by different laboratories using diverse techniques. Study-wide conclusions, independent of this receptor: Sampling was limited to blood, and TCR repertoires in tissue likely differ from TCR repertoires in blood. Higher generation probabilities were observed for clonotypes shared by all four sorted-subset donors than for non-shared clonotypes. The genetic and exposure-history diversity represented was limited by the small number of donors. Incomplete sequencing was indicated by rarefaction of sorted-subset datasets, despite the large sequencing depth. Approximately 5% of naive CD4, 3.5% of naive CD8, around 2.3% of memory CD4, and 0.35% to 0.4% of memory CD8 clonotypes were shared across several donors. Naive subsets generally had larger estimated clonotype richness than memory subsets did. Pairwise subsampling indicated that sequencing depth was expected to affect the degree of clonotype sharing among donors.

Spanning cysteine to phenylalanine, the CDR3 consists of 16 amino acids. Solely the CDR3 DNA is kept, with 48 bases framed from the first base. Deletion took 0 bases off V and 0 bases off J, with a span of 9 bases between the germline ends. CDR1 MNHNS and CDR2 SASEGT are derived from the germline V gene. Using the deep immunoSEQ assay, multiplex PCR amplified TCR CDR3 regions from genomic DNA. Extracted genomic DNA from each cell subset was spread evenly across all wells of several immunoSEQ 96-well plates, with each plate serving as a replicate. Each replicate PCR for sorted subsets received about 220 ng genomic DNA, equal to about 30,000 T cell genomes. Purified libraries were quantified with a Qubit 3.0 fluorometer, sized on a Bioanalyzer 2100, and re-quantified with the KAPA Library Quantification kit. Every immunoSEQ 96-well plate was sequenced on a dedicated single-read 150-cycle Illumina NextSeq 550 flow cell. In the source study's methods: Because the immunoSEQ output included only junctional sequences and no quality scores, the filtering could not be the same as the filtering used for full-length reads. To assign V/J genes and CDR3, sequences were annotated against IMGT germline references using PyIR, a Python wrapper for IgBLAST v1.9. Any read was removed if the V/J assignment was weak (E-value above 1e-6), the CDR3 was missing, or the read contained stop codons, out-of-frame junctions, or ambiguous translated residues. V3J clonotypes were defined as sequences sharing an identical inferred V gene, J gene, and CDR3 amino acid sequence. Percentage overlap between repertoires was calculated by dividing the number of shared unique clonotypes by the size of the smaller repertoire. Repertoire richness was assessed with RTK rarefaction, the Chao1 estimator, and Recon v2.1 estimates of unobserved clonotypes. For all TCRbeta clonotypes obtained by the gDNA method from a few donors, generation probabilities were computed with OLGA. TCRdb provides this immuneACCESS table in a form limited to in-frame rearrangements. Some clones are lacking; in checked studies, under half of them reflect an unresolved V gene, and why the rest are absent is not known. V and J calls plus clone size are reproduced from that table; the DNA served to infer D and trimming. Here the sample has over a million clones; roughly 95% occur a single time. Roughly 1.2% of the sample goes to the ten largest clones.

Donors were healthy HIV-negative adults with no recently reported acute infections or vaccinations. All donors were Caucasian adults living in Nashville, Tennessee, USA. Magnetic negative selection was used to enrich CD4+ T cells, after which naive cells were positively selected on CD45RA and the negative fraction became the memory subset. Blood was obtained by leukapheresis, after which PBMCs were separated by Ficoll-Histopaque density gradient centrifugation and cryopreserved in liquid nitrogen vapor phase. Purity and quantity of every magnetically sorted T cell population were checked by analytical flow cytometry. Each sorted fraction had its genomic DNA isolated and then quantified by UV absorbance on a Nanodrop 2000c.

The source is a young man in good health. Sequences were obtained from naive CD4+ T cells sorted from blood. Taken with the paper, the label for cell subset or site translates to: CD45RA+ positively selected. The chain couples TRBV6-1 to TRBJ1-3, with a weak D call of TRBD1 (6 bases match). The CDR3 has the sequence CASSEARGSSGNTIYF. At the DNA level, the sequence is TGTGCCAGCAGTGAAGCTAGGGGGAGCTCTGGAAACACCATATATTTT.